One sample yielded the 26 T cell receptor beta chains listed below, sequenced in a study of blood T cells in healthy people across ages. The second PCR ran roughly 6 to 11 cycles with a sample-barcoded 5' primer and J-beta primers. TCRdb re-called the 5' RACE reads with MiXCR, one entry per CDR3 protein. The sample consists of about 780,000 distinct CDR3 sequences, about 59% of them appearing once. Sequenced input: blood. The receptors were gathered from a man aged 25 to 45 in good health.

The chain joins TRBV9 to TRBJ2-1; the D gene is possibly TRBD2 (7 bases). Germline V gene data show CDR1 as SGDLS and CDR2 as YYNGEE. V lost 7 bases and J lost 6, with 17 bases in between. This CDR3 contains 14 residues. In DNA, the CDR3 is TGTGCCAGCCAGCGGTCGGGGGGCCTCAATGAGCAGTTCTTC. This sequence encodes CASQRSGGLNEQFF.

The chain couples TRBV27 to TRBJ2-5; D unclear. The J call is uncertain, as TRBJ2-7 better fits the DNA end. There are 16 residues in the CDR3. Germline assignment: CDR1 MNHEY and CDR2 SMNVEV (reference sequence). The CDR3 loop reads CASSLIFGQNQDEQYF. CDR3 nucleotide sequence: TGTGCCAGCAGTTTAATCTTTGGGCAGAATCAAGACGAGCAGTACTTC.

The J gene is TRBJ2-5, the V gene TRBV5-5, with D hard to call. There are 15 residues in the CDR3. CDR1 and CDR2 (germline): SGHKS, YYEKEE (reference sequence). V gave up 1 base and J gave up 5 bases, with 15 bases separating them. The DNA of the CDR3 is TGTGCCAGCAGCTTGAGGTTACAAGACATCGAGACCCAGTACTTC. It codes for CASSLRLQDIETQYF.

The chain recombines TRBV12-3 or TRBV12-4 with TRBJ2-1; no reliable D call. The CDR3 contains 12 residues. V was pared by 4 bases and J by 7 bases, with 8 bases between. CDR3 in amino acids: CASSYVANEQFF. The CDR3 nucleotides are TGTGCCAGCAGTTATGTGGCGAATGAGCAGTTCTTC.

The chain links TRBV20-1 to TRBJ1-2; TRBD1 agrees at 7 bases. CDR3 size: 12 residues. CDR1 DFQATT and CDR2 SNEGSKA come from the germline V gene (reference sequence). The V gene end was trimmed by 6 bases and the J gene end by 7 bases; junction bases not matched to a gene: 8. For the CDR3, the DNA is TGCAGTGCGCGCGACAGGGAAGGTGGCTACACCTTC. This encodes CSARDREGGYTF.

The count of this clonotype is one. The chain uses TRBV7-4 and TRBJ1-5; a weak D match, TRBD1 (6 bases). CDR3 size: 15 residues. Germline-derived CDR1 and CDR2 are SGHVT and SQSDAQ. V was clipped by 5 bases and J by 4 bases, with 15 bases between them. The CDR3 DNA follows: TGTGCCAGCAGCGGAGAGGAGGGGGGAAATCAGCCCCAGCATTTT. Translation gives CASSGEEGGNQPQHF. The full variable domain, its missing parts supplied by reference TRBV7-4 and TRBJ1-5, is GAGVSQSPRYKVAKRGRDVALRCDSISGHVTLYWYRQTLGQGSEVLTYSQSDAQRDKSGRPSGRFSAERPERSVSTLKIQRTEQGDSAVYLCASSGEEGGNQPQHFGDGTRLSIL.

This clonotype was seen just once. The V call is TRBV19, the J call TRBJ1-2; D remains unclear. Germline V gene lookup returns CDR1 LNHDA and CDR2 SQIVND (reference sequence). V was shortened by 3 bases and J by 8 bases, with 10 bases between the two germline ends. The CDR3 has 12 amino acids. CDR3 amino acids: CASSIVGRGYTF. The CDR3 bases are TGTGCCAGTAGTATCGTAGGAAGGGGCTACACCTTC.

The rearrangement joins TRBV7-7 to TRBJ2-1, with 14 bases identical to TRBD2. Losses at the gene ends were 4 bases for V and 7 bases for J; bases not matched to a gene: 6. The CDR3 extends over 16 amino acids. Germline values: CDR1 SSHAT, CDR2 FNYEAQ (reference sequence). As DNA, the CDR3 is TGTGCCAGCAGCTCTCTGACTAGCGGGGGGGGGAATGAGCAGTTCTTC. The encoded protein is CASSSLTSGGGNEQFF.

There are a few counts of this clonotype. This sequence joins TRBV9 and TRBJ2-4; a weak D match, TRBD1 (7 bases). Germline V gene data show CDR1 as SGDLS and CDR2 as YYNGEE. The CDR3 loop spans 14 amino acids. V shed 3 bases and J shed 6 bases, with 13 bases lying between them. CDR3 protein: CASSAGGTINIQYF. In nucleotides, the CDR3 is TGTGCCAGCAGCGCAGGGGGGACCATAAACATTCAGTACTTC.

This clonotype appeared a single time. The DNA for the CDR3 is TGTGCCAGCAGCTTGGGGGCTCGGGACCAGTACTTC. Translating it yields CASSLGARDQYF. V and J are TRBV5-4 and TRBJ2-5, with D maybe TRBD2 (5 bases). The CDR3 consists of 12 residues. Looked up from germline, CDR1 is SGHNT and CDR2 is YYREEE (reference sequence). Deletions cut 0 bases from V and 10 bases from J, with 10 bases between.

A remark on this clonotype: This may be a read error: a much more frequent sequence differs by one nucleotide. The V and J genes are TRBV6-2 or TRBV6-3 and TRBJ2-7, with TRBD1 matching 9 bases. CDR3 length equals 17 residues. Germline values: CDR1 MNHEY, CDR2 SVGEGT. J gave up 7 bases and V 5 bases, and 18 bases lay outside the gene matches. Here the CDR3 DNA reads TGTGCCAGCAGTCTACGGTTTGGGGGACAGGGCACCTCTGAGCAGTACTTC. Its translation is CASSLRFGGQGTSEQYF.

This clonotype was counted ten times or more. The genes are TRBV13 and TRBJ2-7, with TRBD1 as a possible D gene (5 bases). This CDR3 is 12 amino acids long. Trimming pared 5 bases from V and 6 bases from J, leaving 11 bases between. From germline, CDR1 is PRHDT and CDR2 FYEKMQ (reference sequence). Here the CDR3 reads CASSPTGLEQYF. The CDR3 region has the DNA TGTGCCAGCAGCCCTACAGGTCTCGAGCAGTACTTC.

The chain uses TRBV5-1 and TRBJ2-1; unclear D gene. The CDR3 runs to 12 residues. Germline CDR1 reads SGHRS; CDR2 reads YFSETQ. The germline V and J ends were trimmed by 5 bases and 9 bases, with 12 bases remaining between them. In DNA, the CDR3 is TGCGCCAGCAGGGACGGGTGGGCTGAGCAGTTCTTC. Translated, it gives CASRDGWAEQFF.

The count of this clonotype is one. The J gene is TRBJ2-3, the V gene TRBV6-2 or TRBV6-3, with 10 bases matching TRBD1. Germline CDR1 reads MNHEY; CDR2 reads SVGEGT. The CDR3 extends over 15 amino acids. The junction had 9 bases not matched to a gene; V was cut back by 7 bases and J by 5 bases. CDR3 coding DNA: TGTGCCAGCACAACCGGGACAGGGGAACTAGATACGCAGTATTTT. Translating it yields CASTTGTGELDTQYF.

The chain employs TRBV2 and TRBJ1-5; D is unresolved. The CDR3 runs to 16 residues. The germline V gene encodes CDR1 SNHLY and CDR2 FYNNEI. V was cut by 6 bases and J by 1 base, with 16 bases left in between. The CDR3 coding sequence is TGTGCCAGCAGCCCGAATAGAGGGATGAGCAATCAGCCCCAGCATTTT. Amino acids: CASSPNRGMSNQPQHF. The full variable domain, rest sourced from reference TRBV2 and TRBJ1-5, is EPEVTQTPSHQVTQMGQEVILRCVPISNHLYFYWYRQILGQKVEFLVSFYNNEISEKSEIFDDQFSVERPDGSNFTLKIRSTKLEDSAMYFCASSPNRGMSNQPQHFGDGTRLSIL.

The J gene is TRBJ1-5, the V gene TRBV9; 10 bases map to TRBD1. The CDR3 spans 15 residues. V shed 2 bases and J 3 bases; nucleotides not matched to a gene: 2. Germline-derived CDR1 and CDR2 are SGDLS and YYNGEE. The CDR3 sequence: CASSVGTGANQPQHF. CDR3 bases: TGTGCCAGCAGCGTGGGGACAGGGGCCAATCAGCCCCAGCATTTT.

This clonotype came up a few times. The rearrangement uses TRBV15 and TRBJ2-3; tentatively, D is TRBD2 (5 bases). CDR1 is LNHNV and CDR2 is YYDKDF in the germline V gene (reference sequence). The CDR3 is 15 amino acids. V was clipped by 1 base and J by 3 bases, with 11 bases between them. CDR3 residues: CATSRVAGRTDTQYF. The CDR3 DNA follows: TGTGCCACCAGCAGAGTGGCGGGTCGGACAGATACGCAGTATTTT.

This clonotype was seen ten or more times. The chain couples TRBV20-1 to TRBJ2-1, with D possibly matching TRBD1 (5 bases). Trimming pared 3 bases from V and 1 base from J, leaving 13 bases between. The CDR3 totals 15 residues. Looked up from germline, CDR1 is DFQATT and CDR2 is SNEGSKA (reference sequence). CDR3 loop: CSASLGLVSYNEQFF. The CDR3 DNA sequence: TGCAGTGCTAGCTTGGGGCTAGTATCCTACAATGAGCAGTTCTTC.

The genes are TRBV7-2 and TRBJ2-7; 8 positions match TRBD2. The trim removed 1 base at V and 3 bases at J, leaving 5 bases unmatched. CDR1 and CDR2 (germline): SGHTA, FQGNSA. This CDR3 comprises 15 residues. The CDR3 nucleotides are TGTGCCAGCAGCTTAGATGGACTAGCAGGCTACGAGCAGTACTTC. This codes for CASSLDGLAGYEQYF.

Only a few counts were recorded for this clonotype. A much larger clonotype is one base distant, so this may be a read error. The chain is built from TRBV7-2 and TRBJ2-3; no firm D call. Germline V lookup: CDR1 SGHTA, CDR2 FQGNSA. This CDR3 has 11 amino acids. V was shortened by 7 bases and J by 2 bases, with 4 bases between the two germline ends. CDR3 sequence reads: CASTFTDTQYF. The CDR3 DNA follows: TGTGCCAGCACCTTCACAGATACGCAGTATTTT.

This chain links TRBV4-3 with TRBJ2-7; D is ambiguous. This CDR3 contains 14 residues. V was cut by 1 base and J by 3 bases, with 10 bases left in between. Germline V gene data show CDR1 as LGHNA and CDR2 as YSLEER. The CDR3, as DNA: TGCGCCAGCAGCCAAGGGCAGCCGAGCTACGAGCAGTACTTC. This gives the protein CASSQGQPSYEQYF.

J is TRBJ2-7 and V is TRBV4-3; 11 bases are shared with TRBD2. The V gene's germline CDR1 is LGHNA and CDR2 YSLEER. J lost 2 bases, V lost 2 bases, and 8 bases had no gene match. This CDR3 is 17 amino acids long. The CDR3 region has the DNA TGCGCCAGCAGCCAATACCACCCACTAGCGGGGGCCTACGAGCAGTACTTC. Translation gives CASSQYHPLAGAYEQYF.

The chain joins TRBV20-1 to TRBJ2-7; possible D gene TRBD2, 5 bases. Germline V gene lookup returns CDR1 DFQATT and CDR2 SNEGSKA (reference sequence). This CDR3 is 14 amino acids long. V lost 6 bases and J lost 3, with 18 bases in between. Here the CDR3 DNA reads TGCAGTGCCCGAGAATGGGTCGGACTCTACGAGCAGTACTTC. Translated: CSAREWVGLYEQYF.

This CDR3 is CASSLDGDRGAQQYF. The CDR3 bases are TGCGCCAGCAGCTTGGATGGTGACAGGGGGGCTCAGCAGTACTTC. The gene calls are TRBV5-1 and TRBJ2-7; 9 bases line up with TRBD1. Germline loops: CDR1 SGHRS, CDR2 YFSETQ. J was trimmed by 8 bases and V by 0 bases; bases with no gene match: 9. The CDR3 extends over 15 amino acids.

The rearrangement uses TRBV27 and TRBJ2-7, with 11 bases that match TRBD1. With 3 bases clipped from V and 2 bases from J, the junction kept 3 bases outside the gene matches. The CDR3 is 15 residues long. The germline V gene encodes CDR1 MNHEY and CDR2 SMNVEV (reference sequence). The CDR3 region is CASSFGQGAPYEQYF. The CDR3 DNA sequence: TGTGCCAGCAGTTTTGGACAGGGGGCTCCCTACGAGCAGTACTTC.

The chain carries TRBV20-1 and TRBJ2-1, with D tentatively TRBD2 (7 bases). Germline loops: CDR1 DFQATT, CDR2 SNEGSKA (reference sequence). V was clipped by 6 bases and J by 4 bases, with 16 bases between them. There are 14 residues in the CDR3. For the CDR3, the DNA is TGCAGTGCCAACCCGGGGGGCCGATACAATGAGCAGTTCTTC. This sequence encodes CSANPGGRYNEQFF.